This passage covers 21 T cell receptor beta chains from one sample sequenced in a study of blood T cell repertoires in COVID-19. Measured with immunoSEQ multiplex PCR; TCRdb has only the in-frame clones, and not every one. In the table there are about 140,000 clones, over 60% of which are singletons. The sequencing input was peripheral blood. The receptors here all came from a man aged 45 to 65 with acute or convalescent COVID-19.

The rearrangement uses TRBV5-1 and TRBJ1-1, with D possibly matching TRBD1 (5 bases). Trimming stripped 0 bases from V and 8 bases from J, with 11 bases between. This CDR3 region has 13 residues. Germline V gene data show CDR1 as SGHRS and CDR2 as YFSETQ. Written as DNA, the CDR3 is TGCGCCAGCAGCTTGGTTAGGGGCCTGGAAGCTTTCTTT. Its protein is CASSLVRGLEAFF. Filled out from reference TRBV5-1 and TRBJ1-1, the complete variable domain reads KAGVTQTPRYLIKTRGQQVTLSCSPISGHRSVSWYQQTPGQGLQFLFEYFSETQRNKGNFPGRFSGRQFSNSRSEMNVSTLELGDSALYLCASSLVRGLEAFFGQGTRLTVV.

The chain carries TRBV19 and TRBJ2-3; D remains ambiguous. V shed 5 bases and J shed 1 base, with 10 bases lying between them. Germline CDR1 is LNHDA and CDR2 is SQIVND (reference sequence). The CDR3 sequence is 14 residues long. The CDR3 here is CASSPDGGTDTQYF. CDR3 bases: TGTGCCAGTAGTCCTGATGGAGGCACAGATACGCAGTATTTT.

This chain connects TRBV10-3 to TRBJ1-2, with 8 bases that match TRBD1. The junction had 3 bases not matched to a gene; V was cut back by 6 bases and J by 3 bases. Germline CDR1 is ENHRY and CDR2 is SYGVKD. The CDR3 loop spans 13 amino acids. The CDR3 DNA reads as TGTGCCATCAGCCTACAGGGGGACTATGGCTACACCTTC. This translates into CAISLQGDYGYTF.

The J gene is TRBJ2-1, the V gene TRBV11-2; TRBD1 might be the D (6 bases). This CDR3 contains 14 residues. Trimming took 1 base from V and 5 from J, leaving 9 bases between them. CDR1 and CDR2 (germline): SGHAT, FQNNGV. CDR3 residues: CASSLAAGDNEQFF. The CDR3 DNA reads as TGTGCCAGCAGCTTAGCGGCAGGGGACAATGAGCAGTTCTTC.

V is TRBV11-2 and J is TRBJ1-5; no clear D. The germline V gene encodes CDR1 SGHAT and CDR2 FQNNGV. This CDR3 contains 13 residues. V lost 2 bases and J lost 5, with 7 bases in between. This CDR3 reads CASSLHFDQPQHF. For the CDR3, the DNA is TGTGCCAGCAGCTTACACTTCGATCAGCCCCAGCATTTT.

The CDR3 loop is CASSNQRDRGFFNYGYTF. The CDR3 region has the DNA TGTGCCAGCAGCAACCAGCGGGACAGGGGATTTTTTAACTATGGCTACACCTTC. This chain connects TRBV21-1 to TRBJ1-2; TRBD1 is taken as the D call from the table, unchecked against the DNA. TRBV21-1 counts as a pseudogene. The CDR3 has 18 residues.

J is TRBJ1-1 and V is TRBV5-6, with 8 bases fitting TRBD1. CDR3 size: 13 residues. The V and J ends lost 4 bases and 5 bases, in that order; junction bases with no gene match: 4. Looked up from germline, CDR1 is SGHDT and CDR2 is YYEEEE. DNA of the CDR3: TGTGCCAGCAGCAAAACAGGGGGAACTGAAGCTTTCTTT. Residues: CASSKTGGTEAFF.

J is TRBJ1-2 and V is TRBV5-1; possible D gene TRBD1, 5 bases. The CDR3 runs to 13 residues. Germline CDR1 reads SGHRS; CDR2 reads YFSETQ. The V gene lost 0 bases and the J gene lost 6 bases, with 9 bases spanning the gap. CDR3 region: CASSLVGDNGYTF. CDR3 sequence (DNA): TGCGCCAGCAGCTTGGTAGGGGATAATGGCTACACCTTC.

This clone has a single count. Its ends do not fully match the called genes, so a read error is possible. V is TRBV11-2 and J is TRBJ1-2; D may be TRBD1 (5 bases). The CDR3 covers 13 residues. The germline CDR1 and CDR2 sequences are SGHAT and FQNNGV. CDR3 in DNA: TGTGCCAGCAGCTTAAATGGAGGGACGGGCGATTTCTTC. Translation gives CASSLNGGTGDFF.

The DNA of the CDR3 is TGTGCCAGCTCACCAGGGCAGGGCAAAGGGACTGAAGCTTTCTTT. Translating gives CASSPGQGKGTEAFF. The chain combines TRBV18 with TRBJ1-1; D possibly corresponds to TRBD1 (5 bases). The CDR3 spans 15 residues. Germline V gene data show CDR1 as KGHSH and CDR2 as LQKENI. Trimming removed 2 bases at V and 5 bases at J, with 15 bases between. Full variable domain (remainder filled in from reference TRBV18 and TRBJ1-1): NAGVMQNPRHLVRRRGQEARLRCSPMKGHSHVYWYRQLPEEGLKFMVYLQKENIIDESGMPKERFSAEFPKEGPSILRIQQVVRGDSAAYFCASSPGQGKGTEAFFGQGTRLTVV.

This clone appeared a single time. The V gene is TRBV30, the J gene TRBJ2-7; 9 positions agree with TRBD1. CDR1 GTSNPN and CDR2 SVGIG come from the germline V gene (reference sequence). The trim removed 0 bases at V and 9 bases at J, leaving 3 bases unmatched. The CDR3 is 12 residues long. The CDR3 loop reads CAWSVQGARQYV. In DNA, the CDR3 is TGTGCCTGGAGTGTACAGGGGGCGAGGCAGTACGTC.

In this sample, this clone turned up once. This chain uses TRBV11-2 with TRBJ2-7; D is undetermined. Germline V gives CDR1 SGHAT, CDR2 FQNNGV. The CDR3 is 13 amino acids. V was cut by 2 bases and J by 7 bases, with 12 bases left in between. In DNA form, the CDR3 reads TGTGCCAGCAGCTTACTTCAGGCCCGGGAGCAGTACGTC. Translation gives CASSLLQAREQYV.

The chain recombines TRBV18 with TRBJ1-1; D gene uncertain. With 2 bases removed from V and 7 bases from J, the gap between germline ends came to 11 bases. CDR1 and CDR2 from the germline V gene are KGHSH and LQKENI. CDR3 length: 13 amino acids. The CDR3 sequence: CASSPVGQFEAFF. The CDR3 nucleotides read TGTGCCAGCTCACCAGTGGGCCAGTTTGAAGCTTTCTTT.

CDR3 residues: CASSGTGGEKLFF. Written as DNA, the CDR3 is TGTGCCAGTAGTGGAACAGGGGGTGAAAAACTGTTTTTT. The genes are TRBV19 and TRBJ1-4; TRBD1 matches at 8 bases. Germline-derived CDR1 and CDR2 are LNHDA and SQIVND (reference sequence). The V segment lost 5 bases and the J segment 7 bases; nucleotides outside the gene matches: 3. This CDR3 has 13 amino acids.

The rearrangement joins TRBV7-3 to TRBJ2-1; TRBD2 matches at 8 bases. Germline V gene sequence: CDR1 SGHTA, CDR2 FQGTGA. This CDR3 spans 14 amino acids. Trimming at V came to 5 bases and at J to 6 bases, leaving 6 bases not matched to a gene. The CDR3 coding sequence is TGTGCCAGCAGCCCCGGACTAGCCCTCAATGAGCAGTTCTTC. This sequence encodes CASSPGLALNEQFF.

The V and J genes are TRBV5-1 and TRBJ1-3, with D tentatively TRBD1 (5 bases). Germline V gene lookup returns CDR1 SGHRS and CDR2 YFSETQ. The CDR3 is 16 amino acids. V lost 0 bases to trimming and J lost 4 bases, with 14 bases between them. The CDR3 nucleotides are TGCGCCAGCAGCTTGGCGGGACTCCGTCTCGGAAACACCATATATTTT. Translation gives CASSLAGLRLGNTIYF.

This clone appeared once. The gene calls are TRBV30 and TRBJ1-1; no firm D call. Deletions cut 2 bases from V and 4 bases from J, with 11 bases between. The CDR3 covers 13 residues. Germline CDR1 is GTSNPN and CDR2 is SVGIG (reference sequence). The CDR3 reads CAWSREYGTEAFF. Written as DNA, the CDR3 is TGTGCCTGGAGTAGGGAGTACGGCACTGAAGCTTTCTTT.

The V gene is TRBV2, the J gene TRBJ1-2; D unresolved. The CDR3 consists of 13 residues. Germline V gene data show CDR1 as SNHLY and CDR2 as FYNNEI. The V gene lost 11 bases and the J gene lost 7 bases, with 20 bases spanning the gap. The CDR3 region has the DNA TGTGCCGGCACGCGCTTCGGGGAGGGTGGCTACACCTTC. Protein product: CAGTRFGEGGYTF.

The genes are TRBV14 and TRBJ1-2; D gene unclear. The CDR3 has 16 residues. Germline-derived CDR1 and CDR2 are SGHDN and FVKESK. V lost 0 bases and J 4 bases, leaving 15 bases between the germline ends. CDR3 DNA sequence: TGTGCCAGCAGCCAAGATCGGGGTCCTATCGGCTATGGCTACACCTTC. It encodes CASSQDRGPIGYGYTF.

The V call is TRBV3-1 (or the pseudogene TRBV3-2), the J call TRBJ2-3; D possibly corresponds to TRBD2 (5 bases). The CDR3 runs to 17 residues. V was clipped by 2 bases and J by 2 bases, with 17 bases between them. Germline values: CDR1 LGHDT, CDR2 YNNKEL (reference sequence). CDR3 DNA sequence: TGTGCCAGCAGCCAAAGTGACGCTAGCCCCTCCACAGATACGCAGTATTTT. This codes for CASSQSDASPSTDTQYF.

The chain has TRBV7-2 and TRBJ1-5; D gene ambiguous. Trimming cost V 1 base and J 6 bases, with 7 bases left between them. The germline CDR1 and CDR2 sequences are SGHTA and FQGNSA. The CDR3 has 13 residues. The CDR3 DNA follows: TGTGCCAGCAGCTTAGTGACATCTCAGCCCCAGCATTTT. Translating it yields CASSLVTSQPQHF.